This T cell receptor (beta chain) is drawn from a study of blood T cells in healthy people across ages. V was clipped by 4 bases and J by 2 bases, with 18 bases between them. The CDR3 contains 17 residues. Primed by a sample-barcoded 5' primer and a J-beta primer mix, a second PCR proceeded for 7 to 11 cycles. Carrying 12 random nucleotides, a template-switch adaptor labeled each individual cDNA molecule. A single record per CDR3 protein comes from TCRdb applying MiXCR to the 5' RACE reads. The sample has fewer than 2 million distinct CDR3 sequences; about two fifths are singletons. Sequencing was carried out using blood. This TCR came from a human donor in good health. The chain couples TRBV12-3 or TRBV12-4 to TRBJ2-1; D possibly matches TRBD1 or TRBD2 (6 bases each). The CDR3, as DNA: TGTGCCAGCAGTTCCCTGGGGGGCGCAACGACCTACAATGAGCAGTTCTTC. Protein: CASSSLGGATTYNEQFF.